In its sample, the clone carrying this T cell receptor beta chain was seen many times. The TCR beta CDR3 regions underwent amplification using RNA transcripts as the source. Carried out on the TCR CDR3, a first-round RT-PCR used the HTBI primer set. TCRdb re-derived calls from the multiplex PCR reads in MiXCR, one entry per CDR3 protein. The sample lists about 400,000 distinct CDR3 sequences, about 13% occurring once. The data originate from a study of T cells in Graves' hyperthyroidism and ophthalmopathy. The CDR3 loop spans 15 amino acids. Trimming shortened V by 4 bases and J by 1 base, and 13 bases separated the two germline ends. From germline, CDR1 is MDHEN and CDR2 SYDVKM. Uncontrolled infection, other autoimmune disease, pregnancy or lactation disqualified patients from enrolment. The PBMCs were taken from around 9 ml of fresh peripheral blood.

The clonotype comes from a woman aged 18-35 years with Graves' hyperthyroidism. Sequenced sample: blood. This chain uses TRBV28 with TRBJ1-1, with no clear D. DNA for the CDR3: TGTGCCAGCAGTTACCCGCCGCCTGCGAACACTGAAGCTTTCTTT. Its translation is CASSYPPPANTEAFF.